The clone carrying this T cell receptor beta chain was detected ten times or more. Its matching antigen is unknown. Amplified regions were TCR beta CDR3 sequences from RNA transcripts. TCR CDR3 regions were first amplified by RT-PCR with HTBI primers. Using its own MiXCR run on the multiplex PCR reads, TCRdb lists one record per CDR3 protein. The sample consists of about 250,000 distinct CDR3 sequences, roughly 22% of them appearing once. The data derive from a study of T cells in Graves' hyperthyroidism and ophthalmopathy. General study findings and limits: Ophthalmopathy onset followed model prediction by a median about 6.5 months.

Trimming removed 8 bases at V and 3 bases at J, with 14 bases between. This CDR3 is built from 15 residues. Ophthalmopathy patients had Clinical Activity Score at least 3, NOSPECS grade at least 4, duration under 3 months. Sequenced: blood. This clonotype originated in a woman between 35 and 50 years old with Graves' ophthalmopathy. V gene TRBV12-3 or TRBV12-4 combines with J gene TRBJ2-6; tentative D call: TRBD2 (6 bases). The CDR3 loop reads CASGVGGYGANVLTF. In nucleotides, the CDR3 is TGTGCCAGCGGGGTTGGGGGGTATGGGGCCAACGTCCTGACTTTC.